Following are 24 T cell receptor beta chains from one sample sequenced in a study of STAT5B mutations in CD4+ large granular lymphocyte leukemia. Repertoires were generated with immunoSEQ multiplex PCR, while TCRdb's copy carries only in-frame clones and drops some. Of more than 6,500 clones listed, around 92% are singletons. The sequenced sample was PBMCs. The source is a woman aged 70-85 years with CD4+ T-cell large granular lymphocyte leukemia.

The CDR3 nucleotides read TGTGCCAGTCAGGGGGCGGGAGAGCAGTACTTC. This translates into CASQGAGEQYF. The V call is TRBV6-6, the J call TRBJ2-7, with 8 bases matching TRBD1. This CDR3 contains 11 residues. CDR1 is MNHNY and CDR2 is SVGAGI in the germline V gene (reference sequence). V shed 9 bases and J 7 bases; nucleotides not matched to a gene: 5.

The J gene is TRBJ2-2, the V gene TRBV7-3; TRBD1 might be the D (6 bases). The CDR3 is made up of 15 amino acids. Germline V gene sequence: CDR1 SGHTA, CDR2 FQGTGA. Trimming pared 4 bases from V and 1 base from J, leaving 10 bases between. In DNA, the CDR3 is TGTGCCAGCAGCTCCCAGGGACAGAACACCGGGGAGCTGTTTTTT. This encodes CASSSQGQNTGELFF.

The V gene is TRBV19, the J gene TRBJ1-1; 7 bases match TRBD1. V dropped 7 bases and J dropped 3; count of bases not matched to a gene: 11. The CDR3 spans 15 residues. Germline V gene data show CDR1 as LNHDA and CDR2 as SQIVND (reference sequence). CDR3 sequence: CASTSGAGGYTEAFF. The CDR3 nucleotides read TGTGCCAGTACCTCCGGGGCAGGGGGGTACACTGAAGCTTTCTTT.

The V and J genes are TRBV5-6 and TRBJ2-7, with TRBD2 as a possible D gene (6 bases). The V end lost 1 base, the J end lost 4 bases, and 9 bases lay between the germline ends. The CDR3 extends over 13 amino acids. Per the germline V gene, CDR1 is SGHDT and CDR2 is YYEEEE. Written as DNA, the CDR3 is TGTGCCAGCAGCTTGCGGGGGTGGTACGAGCAGTACTTC. This encodes CASSLRGWYEQYF.

V and J are TRBV9 and TRBJ1-4, with TRBD1 identical over 9 bases. The J segment lost 4 bases and the V segment lost 3 bases, leaving 4 bases of the junction unmatched. Germline CDR1 SGDLS, CDR2 YYNGEE. The CDR3 has 15 amino acids. The CDR3 loop reads CASSAGTGSNEKLFF. The CDR3 DNA is TGTGCCAGCAGCGCGGGGACAGGGAGTAATGAAAAACTGTTTTTT. Filled out from reference TRBV9 and TRBJ1-4, the complete variable domain reads DSGVTQTPKHLITATGQRVTLRCSPRSGDLSVYWYQQSLDQGLQFLIQYYNGEERAKGNILERFSAQQFPDLHSELNLSSLELGDSALYFCASSAGTGSNEKLFFGSGTQLSVL.

V and J are TRBV25-1 and TRBJ1-5; maybe TRBD1 (5 bases). This CDR3 comprises 13 residues. Germline-derived CDR1 and CDR2 are MGHDK and SYGVNS. V shed 6 bases and J shed 4 bases, with 10 bases lying between them. The CDR3 protein is CASRGTPNQPQHF. The CDR3 DNA reads TGTGCCAGCAGGGGGACGCCGAATCAGCCCCAGCATTTT.

V is TRBV5-1 and J is TRBJ2-7, with 12 nucleotides matching TRBD2. There are 13 residues in the CDR3. Germline CDR1 is SGHRS and CDR2 is YFSETQ. The ends lost 7 bases at V and 7 bases at J; junction bases unmatched: 6. The CDR3 sequence is CASGLAGFDEQYF. The DNA for the CDR3 is TGCGCCAGCGGACTAGCGGGATTCGATGAGCAGTACTTC. Full variable domain (missing parts from reference TRBV5-1 and TRBJ2-7): KAGVTQTPRYLIKTRGQQVTLSCSPISGHRSVSWYQQTPGQGLQFLFEYFSETQRNKGNFPGRFSGRQFSNSRSEMNVSTLELGDSALYLCASGLAGFDEQYFGPGTRLTVT.

This chain links TRBV11-1 with TRBJ1-5; 7 bases match TRBD1. Trimming took 5 bases from V and 4 from J; bases not matched to a gene: 5. Germline CDR1 reads SGHAT; CDR2 reads FQDESV (reference sequence). The CDR3 totals 14 residues. Written as DNA, the CDR3 is TGTGCCAGCAGCGACGGACAGGCAAATCAGCCCCAGCATTTT. Translating it yields CASSDGQANQPQHF.

This chain uses TRBV7-2 with TRBJ1-1; D unresolved. Trimming pared 3 bases from V and 5 bases from J, leaving 10 bases between. The germline gives CDR1 SGHTA, CDR2 FQGNSA. The CDR3 is 13 amino acids. The CDR3 DNA follows: TGTGCCAGCAGCTTGGAAGGGTGGACTGAAGCTTTCTTT. Translated: CASSLEGWTEAFF.

V usage is TRBV29-1 and J usage is TRBJ1-2, with 9 bases matching TRBD1. Germline CDR1 and CDR2: SQVTM and ANQGSEA. CDR3 length equals 15 residues. After removal of 1 base from V and 2 bases from J, the junction contained 5 bases not matched to a gene. CDR3 protein: CSVEGSGTGNYGYTF. As DNA, the CDR3 is TGCAGCGTTGAAGGGTCTGGGACAGGGAACTATGGCTACACCTTC.

This chain connects TRBV5-1 to TRBJ1-3, with D uncertain. From germline, CDR1 is SGHRS and CDR2 YFSETQ. The V end was cut by 3 bases, the J end by 0 bases, with 13 bases between. This CDR3 is built from 16 residues. This CDR3 reads CASSWSIGSSGNTIYF. CDR3 bases: TGCGCCAGCAGCTGGAGTATTGGGAGCTCTGGAAACACCATATATTTT.

V is TRBV5-1 and J is TRBJ1-5; D not certain. From germline, CDR1 is SGHRS and CDR2 YFSETQ. V was clipped by 0 bases and J by 1 base, with 8 bases between them. The CDR3 consists of 15 residues. CDR3 loop: CASSLEGSSNQPQHF. The CDR3 DNA reads as TGCGCCAGCAGCTTGGAGGGTAGCAGCAATCAGCCCCAGCATTTT.

V is TRBV28 and J is TRBJ1-1, with 10 bases fitting TRBD1. The CDR3 extends over 15 amino acids. Germline V lookup: CDR1 MDHEN, CDR2 SYDVKM. V was clipped by 6 bases and J by 5 bases; unmatched bases: 9. The CDR3 protein is CASRHSGTGETEAFF. The CDR3, as DNA: TGTGCCAGCAGACATTCCGGGACAGGGGAGACTGAAGCTTTCTTT.

The chain carries TRBV11-2 and TRBJ2-7, with TRBD2 identical over 9 bases. V was clipped by 2 bases and J by 2 bases; unmatched bases: 4. CDR1 is SGHAT and CDR2 is FQNNGV in the germline V gene. There are 15 residues in the CDR3. This CDR3 is CASSLSSGETYEQYF. The CDR3 DNA is TGTGCCAGCAGCTTATCTAGCGGGGAAACCTACGAGCAGTACTTC.

This chain uses TRBV4-3 with TRBJ2-7; no reliable D call. CDR1 and CDR2 from the germline V gene are LGHNA and YSLEER. Trimming removed 1 base from V and 4 bases from J, with 14 bases in between. The CDR3 is made up of 15 amino acids. The CDR3 is CASSQGHLMRYEQYF. DNA for the CDR3: TGCGCCAGCAGCCAAGGGCACCTAATGCGGTACGAGCAGTACTTC.

This chain links TRBV11-1 with TRBJ1-2; D uncertain. The CDR3 loop spans 12 amino acids. Germline V lookup: CDR1 SGHAT, CDR2 FQDESV (reference sequence). V was shortened by 3 bases and J by 1 base, with 3 bases between the two germline ends. CDR3 residues: CASSFNNYGYTF. In DNA form, the CDR3 reads TGTGCCAGCAGCTTCAATAACTATGGCTACACCTTC.

The chain joins TRBV28 to TRBJ1-4; perhaps TRBD1 as D (6 bases). Germline V lookup: CDR1 MDHEN, CDR2 SYDVKM. The V end was cut by 6 bases, the J end by 4 bases, with 15 bases between. The CDR3 consists of 15 residues. The CDR3 region has the DNA TGTGCCAGCAGGGGGGGGGCGCTTGTTAATGAAAAACTGTTTTTT. As protein: CASRGGALVNEKLFF.

The sample holds one count of this clone. The chain uses TRBV2 and TRBJ1-2; TRBD1 aligns across 7 bases. Germline trimming cut 6 bases from V and 12 bases from J; bases unmatched to any gene: 13. Germline assignment: CDR1 SNHLY and CDR2 FYNNEI. There are 13 residues in the CDR3. The CDR3 DNA sequence: TGTGCCAGCAGGGGTGGGACAGAAAGGGGAAACACCTTC. Protein product: CASRGGTERGNTF.

The rearrangement uses TRBV7-2 and TRBJ2-5, with D perhaps TRBD1 (5 bases). CDR3 size: 14 residues. Germline V gene sequence: CDR1 SGHTA, CDR2 FQGNSA. V was trimmed by 2 bases and J by 0 bases, leaving 7 bases between them. Here the CDR3 reads CASSLQGHQETQYF. The CDR3 region has the DNA TGTGCCAGCAGCTTACAGGGTCACCAAGAGACCCAGTACTTC.

The genes are TRBV5-1 and TRBJ2-5; possibly TRBD1 for D (6 bases). The end of the DNA is better explained by TRBJ2-7, so the J call may be wrong. CDR3 length: 15 amino acids. Germline V lookup: CDR1 SGHRS, CDR2 YFSETQ. The CDR3 is CASSLVAGVIYEQYF. CDR3 in DNA: TGCGCCAGCAGCTTGGTCGCAGGGGTGATTTACGAGCAGTACTTC.

The chain uses TRBV11-3 and TRBJ2-1, with D unresolved. Germline CDR1 reads SGHNT; CDR2 reads YENEEA. The CDR3 has 12 amino acids. Trimming pared 1 base from V and 7 bases from J, leaving 5 bases between. In DNA form, the CDR3 reads TGTGCCAGCAGCTTAGGTCGTAATGAGCAGTTCTTC. As protein: CASSLGRNEQFF.

V is TRBV13 and J is TRBJ2-3; a possible D gene is TRBD2 (5 bases). Germline CDR1 PRHDT, CDR2 FYEKMQ (reference sequence). The length of the CDR3 is 15 residues. Trimming took 6 bases from V and 5 from J, leaving 18 bases between them. The CDR3 DNA reads as TGTGCCAGCAGTAAATGGTCCACAGCGGTAGATACGCAGTATTTT. Protein: CASSKWSTAVDTQYF.

The chain carries TRBV19 and TRBJ1-6; D is undetermined. Trimming removed 7 bases from V and 11 bases from J, with 18 bases in between. The CDR3 sequence is 14 residues long. The germline CDR1 and CDR2 sequences are LNHDA and SQIVND (reference sequence). DNA for the CDR3: TGTGCCAGTAAAAGGTCGTACGGCGTGGCACCCCTCCACTTT. It encodes CASKRSYGVAPLHF. The variable domain in full, completed from reference TRBV19 and TRBJ1-6, reads DGGITQSPKYLFRKEGQNVTLSCEQNLNHDAMYWYRQDPGQGLRLIYYSQIVNDFQKGDIAEGYSVSREKKESFPLTVTSAQKNPTAFYLCASKRSYGVAPLHFGNGTRLTVT.

The rearrangement joins TRBV5-1 to TRBJ1-1; the D gene is possibly TRBD1 (5 bases). The V end was cut by 4 bases, the J end by 7 bases, with 20 bases between. The CDR3 has 15 residues. In germline, CDR1 is SGHRS, CDR2 YFSETQ. This chain's CDR3 is CASSPDLRRQIEAFF. CDR3 DNA sequence: TGCGCCAGCAGCCCCGATTTGCGCCGACAGATTGAAGCTTTCTTT.